The rows below give T cell receptor beta chains drawn from one sample of a study of identical twins. TCRdb reprocessed the 5' RACE reads with MiXCR, giving one entry per CDR3 protein. The sample carries about 530,000 distinct CDR3 sequences, around 22% recorded once. The same sample was also used in a study of yellow fever vaccine responses in identical twins.

The sample taken for sequencing was CD4+ T cells sorted from blood. The receptors stem from a woman between 18 and 29 years old in good health. Both conserved end residues are part of each CDR3. D genes are given only for firm matches. Rows give clone size only sometimes, using once, few, many, or a class for an expanded clone.

abundance	v_gene	d_gene	j_gene	CDR3nt	CDR3aa
.	TRBV12-3/TRBV12-4	TRBD2	TRBJ2-1	TGTGCCAGCAGTTTGGGGACTAGCGTAACCTACAATGAGCAGTTCTTC	CASSLGTSVTYNEQFF
.	TRBV7-9	TRBD2	TRBJ2-7	TGTGCCAGCAGCTTAAAGGGTCGCGGGAGGAACGAGCAGTACTTC	CASSLKGRGRNEQYF
.	TRBV6-1	.	TRBJ2-5	TGTGCCAGCAGCACGAACCCGCAGATCGGGGAGACCCAGTACTTC	CASSTNPQIGETQYF
.	TRBV9	.	TRBJ2-1	TGTGCCAGCAGGCCTGACTTGAGGCCCTACAATGAGCAGTTCTTC	CASRPDLRPYNEQFF
few	TRBV5-1	TRBD2	TRBJ2-3	TGCGCCAGCAGCTTGGGGCTGTCGGGGGGTTCAGATACGCAGTATTTT	CASSLGLSGGSDTQYF
few	TRBV4-2	.	TRBJ2-3	TGTGCCAGCAGCCAAGATCTTAGCTTCGATACGCAGTATTTT	CASSQDLSFDTQYF
few	TRBV28	TRBD1	TRBJ2-3	TGTGCCAGCAGCCCTGTCACAGGGGACACAGATACGCAGTATTTT	CASSPVTGDTDTQYF
.	TRBV7-9	.	TRBJ1-1	TGTGCCAGCAGCTTTGCCGTGACAGTGATGAACACTGAAGCTTTCTTT	CASSFAVTVMNTEAFF
.	TRBV27	.	TRBJ1-4	TGTGCCAGCAGTTTATCGATACGGAATGAAAAACTGTTTTTT	CASSLSIRNEKLFF
.	TRBV20-1	.	TRBJ2-3	TGCAGTGCTAGAGGGGGCAGTGACACAGATACGCAGTATTTT	CSARGGSDTDTQYF
.	TRBV7-9	.	TRBJ1-3	TGTGCCAGCAGCTTAGCCAACTCTGGAAACACCATATATTTT	CASSLANSGNTIYF
.	TRBV11-2	.	TRBJ2-5	TGTGCCAGCAGCGTCGACGCCTCCCAGTACTTC	CASSVDASQYF
.	TRBV5-6	TRBD1	TRBJ2-1	TGTGCCAGCAGCTTGTTCACAGGGGGTAGCGATGAGCAGTTCTTC	CASSLFTGGSDEQFF
few	TRBV28	.	TRBJ1-5	TGTGCCAGCTGGGACGGAGCTCACCTAACTCAGCCCCAGCATTTT	CASWDGAHLTQPQHF
few	TRBV7-9	TRBD1	TRBJ1-1	TGTGCCAGCAGCTTAGTACAGGGGGTGGAAACTGAAGCTTTCTTT	CASSLVQGVETEAFF
.	TRBV5-1	.	TRBJ1-1	TGCGCCAGCAGCTTGGGGGACTCCGGTCGAGCTTTCTTT	CASSLGDSGRAFF
.	TRBV5-1	TRBD2	TRBJ2-5	TGCGCCAGCAAAGTGACTAGCGGGAGCGGGGAGACCCAGTACTTC	CASKVTSGSGETQYF
few	TRBV7-2	.	TRBJ1-1	TGTGCCAGCAGCTTAGCCGGGGTAAGGATGAACACTGAAGCTTTCTTT	CASSLAGVRMNTEAFF
.	TRBV10-3	.	TRBJ2-1	TGTGCCATCAATTGGAGGACGGCTGGTGAGCAGTTCTTC	CAINWRTAGEQFF
.	TRBV6-1	.	TRBJ1-6	TGTGCCAGCGCGCTACAGGGAGGGAATTCACCCCTCCACTTT	CASALQGGNSPLHF
.	TRBV7-6	TRBD2	TRBJ2-3	TGTGCCAGCAGCTTATCGGGAGGGGGTCGAGATACGCAGTATTTT	CASSLSGGGRDTQYF
.	TRBV10-3	.	TRBJ2-5	TGTGCCATCACGCCGGGGGTCAAAGAGACCCAGTACTTC	CAITPGVKETQYF
many	TRBV5-1	TRBD1	TRBJ1-4	TGCGCCAGCAGCCCCTGGACAGGGGAGAATGAAAAACTGTTTTTT	CASSPWTGENEKLFF
few	TRBV12-3/TRBV12-4	.	TRBJ1-2	TGTGCCAGCAGCCCCGGGGGAGGGTTCTATGGCTACACCTTC	CASSPGGGFYGYTF
few	TRBV9	.	TRBJ2-1	TGTGCCAGCAGCGTAGTAACGGGGTTCAATGAGCAGTTCTTC	CASSVVTGFNEQFF
.	TRBV2	.	TRBJ1-1	TGTGCCAGCAGCTCGGTCCCTGGCACTGAAGCTTTCTTT	CASSSVPGTEAFF
.	TRBV10-3	.	TRBJ1-2	TGTGCCATCAGTACCTCTAACTATGGCTACACCTTC	CAISTSNYGYTF
.	TRBV19	.	TRBJ2-7	TGTGCCAGTAGCCAGGGCGGGACAGCCTCCTACGAGCAGTACTTC	CASSQGGTASYEQYF
.	TRBV29-1	.	TRBJ2-3	TGCAGCGTTGAATTCCCTAGGCGGAGGGATACGCAGTATTTT	CSVEFPRRRDTQYF
medium-sized	TRBV20-1	TRBD2	TRBJ2-1	TGCAGTGCTAGAGTTATAGCGGGAGTTCCGGGAAATGAGCAGTTCTTC	CSARVIAGVPGNEQFF
.	TRBV3-1	.	TRBJ1-2	TGTGCCAGCAGCCGACAGAGATCTAACTATGGCTACACCTTC	CASSRQRSNYGYTF
many	TRBV10-3	.	TRBJ1-5	TGTGCCACCTCGGGTAGCAATCAGCCCCAGCATTTT	CATSGSNQPQHF
few	TRBV4-1	.	TRBJ2-2	TGCGCCAGCAGCCAGTCACAGGGTGGCACCGGGGAGCTGTTTTTT	CASSQSQGGTGELFF
.	TRBV29-1	.	TRBJ2-3	TGCAGCGGGGGAGATACGCAGTATTTT	CSGGDTQYF
.	TRBV5-6	.	TRBJ1-2	TGTGCCAGCAGCTTGTCGACACCCTATGGCTACACCTTC	CASSLSTPYGYTF
few	TRBV11-3	.	TRBJ2-2	TGTGCCAGTCAGCTGAACACCGGGGAGCTGTTTTTT	CASQLNTGELFF
few	TRBV4-2	.	TRBJ2-1	TGTGCCAGCAGCCAACCGGACTACAATGAGCAGTTCTTC	CASSQPDYNEQFF
many	TRBV12-3/TRBV12-4	.	TRBJ2-1	TGCGCCAGCAGCTTGTTTGGTGAGCAGTTCTTC	CASSLFGEQFF
.	TRBV6-4	TRBD2	TRBJ2-2	TGTGCCAGCAGAAGACTAGCGGGAGTTGCAGGGGAGCTGTTTTTT	CASRRLAGVAGELFF
.	TRBV6-5	.	TRBJ2-3	TGTGCCAGCAGTTACTTGGGGGTGGCCGCTTACGGGCAGTATTTT	CASSYLGVAAYGQYF
.	TRBV3-1	.	TRBJ1-4	TGTGCCAGCAGCGAAGCGGGAGACCTATCTAATGAAAAACTGTTTTTT	CASSEAGDLSNEKLFF
.	TRBV14	.	TRBJ1-4	TGTGCCAGCAGCCAAGATGGGGAGGGATGGGGGAAACTGTTTTTT	CASSQDGEGWGKLFF
.	TRBV7-8	.	TRBJ2-3	TGTGCCAGCAGCTTACGCGGGGGGGACAGGGTAGATACGCAGTATTTT	CASSLRGGDRVDTQYF
.	TRBV7-8	.	TRBJ2-5	TGTGCCAGCAGCCAGACAGAAGAGACCCAGTACTTC	CASSQTEETQYF
.	TRBV19	.	TRBJ2-3	TGTGCCAGTAGTGGAGGTTGGCCACCAGATACGCAGTATTTT	CASSGGWPPDTQYF
.	TRBV5-6	TRBD1	TRBJ1-2	TGTGCCAGCAGCCAAGGGACAGCCGACTATGGCTACACCTTC	CASSQGTADYGYTF
.	TRBV13	TRBD1	TRBJ1-2	TGTGCCAGCAGCTCGCACAGGGGAAATTCTGATGGCTACACCTTC	CASSSHRGNSDGYTF
.	TRBV4-2	TRBD2	TRBJ2-7	TGTGCCAGCAGCCAAGCTCTAGCGGGAGAGTCCGAGCAGTACTTC	CASSQALAGESEQYF
few	TRBV20-1	.	TRBJ1-4	TGCAGTGCTAGAGATTCCGGGACACGGGATGAAAAACTGTTTTTT	CSARDSGTRDEKLFF
few	TRBV5-8	TRBD2	TRBJ2-7	TGTGCCAGCAGCACGGAATTCGCGCGGGAGGGAGAGTACTTC	CASSTEFAREGEYF